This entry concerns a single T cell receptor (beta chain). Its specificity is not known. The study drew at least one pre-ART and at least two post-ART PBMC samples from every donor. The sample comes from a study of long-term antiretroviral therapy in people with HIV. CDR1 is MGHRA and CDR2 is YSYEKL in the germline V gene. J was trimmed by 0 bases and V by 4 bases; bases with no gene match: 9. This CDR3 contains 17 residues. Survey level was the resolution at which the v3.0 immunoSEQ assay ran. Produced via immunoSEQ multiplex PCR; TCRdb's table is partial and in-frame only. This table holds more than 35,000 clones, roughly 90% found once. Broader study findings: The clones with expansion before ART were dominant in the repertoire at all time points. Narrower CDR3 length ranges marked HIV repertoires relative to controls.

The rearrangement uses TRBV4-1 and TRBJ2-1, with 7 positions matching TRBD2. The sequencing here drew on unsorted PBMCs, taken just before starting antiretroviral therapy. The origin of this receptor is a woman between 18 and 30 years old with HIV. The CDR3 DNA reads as TGCGCCAGCAGCCGACCCCGACTAGCTCGCTCCTACAATGAGCAGTTCTTC. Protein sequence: CASSRPRLARSYNEQFF.